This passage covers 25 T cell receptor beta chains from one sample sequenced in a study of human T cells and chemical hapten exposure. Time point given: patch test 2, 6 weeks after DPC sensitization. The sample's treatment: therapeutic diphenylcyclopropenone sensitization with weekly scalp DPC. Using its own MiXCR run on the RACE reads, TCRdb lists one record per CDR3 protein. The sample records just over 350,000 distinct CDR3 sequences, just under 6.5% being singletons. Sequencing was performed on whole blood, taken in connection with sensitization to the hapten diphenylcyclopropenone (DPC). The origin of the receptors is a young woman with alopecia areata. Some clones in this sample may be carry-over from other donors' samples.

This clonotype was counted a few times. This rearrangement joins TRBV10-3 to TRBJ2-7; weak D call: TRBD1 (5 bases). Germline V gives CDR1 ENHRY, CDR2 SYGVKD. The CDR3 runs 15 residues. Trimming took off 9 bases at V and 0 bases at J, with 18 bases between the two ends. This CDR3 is CAITKDRDSSYEQYF. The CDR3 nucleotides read TGTGCCATAACAAAAGACAGAGATAGCTCCTACGAGCAGTACTTC.

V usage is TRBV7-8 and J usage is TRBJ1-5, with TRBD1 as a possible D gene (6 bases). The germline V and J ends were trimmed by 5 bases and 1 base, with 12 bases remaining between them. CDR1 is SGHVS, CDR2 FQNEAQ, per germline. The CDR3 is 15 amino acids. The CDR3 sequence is CASSPVQGSNQPQHF. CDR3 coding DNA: TGTGCCAGCAGCCCCGTCCAGGGGAGCAATCAGCCCCAGCATTTT.

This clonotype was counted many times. The CDR3 region has the DNA TGTGCCAGCAGCGCGGGCTCCTCTGGAAACACCATATATTTT. Its protein is CASSAGSSGNTIYF. The rearrangement uses TRBV7-3 and TRBJ1-3; D gene uncertain. Germline CDR1 is SGHTA and CDR2 is FQGTGA. This CDR3 is 14 amino acids long. Trimming took off 5 bases at V and 0 bases at J, with 8 bases between the two ends.

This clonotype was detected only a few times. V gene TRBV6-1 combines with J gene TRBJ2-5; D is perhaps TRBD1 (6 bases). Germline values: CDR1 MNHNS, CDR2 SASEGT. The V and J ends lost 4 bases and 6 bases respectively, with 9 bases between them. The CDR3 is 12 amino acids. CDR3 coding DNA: TGTGCCAGCAGTGCAGGGGAACAGACCCAGTACTTC. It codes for CASSAGEQTQYF.

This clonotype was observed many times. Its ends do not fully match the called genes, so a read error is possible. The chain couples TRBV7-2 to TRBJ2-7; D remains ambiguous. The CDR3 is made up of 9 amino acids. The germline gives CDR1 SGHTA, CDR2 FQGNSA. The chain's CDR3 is CASSPRFVF. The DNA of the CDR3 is TGTGCCAGCAGCCCGAGGTTCGTTTTC.

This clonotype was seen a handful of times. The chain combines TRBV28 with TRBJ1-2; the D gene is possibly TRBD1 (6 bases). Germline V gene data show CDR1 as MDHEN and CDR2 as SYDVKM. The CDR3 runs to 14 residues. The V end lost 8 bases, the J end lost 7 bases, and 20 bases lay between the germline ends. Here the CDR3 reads CASSSPGRGGGYTF. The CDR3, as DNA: TGTGCCAGCTCCTCCCCGGGGAGGGGGGGTGGCTACACCTTC.

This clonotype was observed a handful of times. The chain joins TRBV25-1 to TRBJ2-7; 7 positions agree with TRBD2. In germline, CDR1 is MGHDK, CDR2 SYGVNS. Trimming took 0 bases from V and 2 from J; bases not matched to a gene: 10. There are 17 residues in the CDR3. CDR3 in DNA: TGTGCCAGCAGTGAATATGGAGTAGCGGGCTATACCTACGAGCAGTACTTC. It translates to CASSEYGVAGYTYEQYF.

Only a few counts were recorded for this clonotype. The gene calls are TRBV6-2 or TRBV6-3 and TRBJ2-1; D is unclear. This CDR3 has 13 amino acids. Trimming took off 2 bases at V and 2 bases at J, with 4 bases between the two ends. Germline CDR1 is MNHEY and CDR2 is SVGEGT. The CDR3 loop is CASSYRAYNEQFF. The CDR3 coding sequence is TGTGCCAGCAGTTACCGAGCCTACAATGAGCAGTTCTTC.

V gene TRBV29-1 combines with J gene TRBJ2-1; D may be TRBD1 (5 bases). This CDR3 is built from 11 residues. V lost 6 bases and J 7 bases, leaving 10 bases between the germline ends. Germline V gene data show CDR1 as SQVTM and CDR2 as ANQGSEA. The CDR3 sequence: CSVQEKNEQFF. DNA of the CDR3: TGCAGCGTACAGGAGAAGAATGAGCAGTTCTTC.

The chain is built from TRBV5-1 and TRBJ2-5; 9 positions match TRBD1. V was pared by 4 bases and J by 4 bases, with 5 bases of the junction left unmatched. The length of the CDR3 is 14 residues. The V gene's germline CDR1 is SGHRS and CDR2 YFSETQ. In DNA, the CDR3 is TGCGCCAGCAGCATGGGACAGGGAGTAGAGACCCAGTACTTC. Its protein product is CASSMGQGVETQYF.

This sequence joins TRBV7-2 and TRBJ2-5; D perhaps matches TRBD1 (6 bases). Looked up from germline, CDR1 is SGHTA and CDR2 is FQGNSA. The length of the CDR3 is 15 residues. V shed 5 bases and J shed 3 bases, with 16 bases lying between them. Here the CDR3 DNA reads TGTGCCAGCAGCCCAGGAGATCGGACAGAAGAGACCCAGTACTTC. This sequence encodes CASSPGDRTEETQYF.

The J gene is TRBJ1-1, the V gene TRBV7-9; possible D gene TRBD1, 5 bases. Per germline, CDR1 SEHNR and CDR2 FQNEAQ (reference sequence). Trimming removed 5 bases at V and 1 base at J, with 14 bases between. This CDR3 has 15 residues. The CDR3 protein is CASSLKQARNTEAFF. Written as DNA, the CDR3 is TGTGCCAGCAGCCTAAAACAGGCACGGAACACTGAAGCTTTCTTT.

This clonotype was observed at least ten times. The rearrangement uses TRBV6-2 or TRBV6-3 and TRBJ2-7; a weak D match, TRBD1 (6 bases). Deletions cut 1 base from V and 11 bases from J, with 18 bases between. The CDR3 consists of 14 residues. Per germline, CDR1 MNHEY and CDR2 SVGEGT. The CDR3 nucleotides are TGTGCCAGCAGTTACTACTCAGGACAGCGGAGCAAGTACTTC. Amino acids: CASSYYSGQRSKYF.

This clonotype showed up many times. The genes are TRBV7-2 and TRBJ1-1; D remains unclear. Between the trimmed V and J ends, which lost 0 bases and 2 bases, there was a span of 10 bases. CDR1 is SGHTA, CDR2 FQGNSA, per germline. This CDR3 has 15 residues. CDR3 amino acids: CASSLAAHLNTEAFF. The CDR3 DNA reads TGTGCCAGCAGCTTAGCGGCCCACCTAAACACTGAAGCTTTCTTT.

The CDR3 reads CSAAGTANIQYF. CDR3 sequence (DNA): TGCAGCGCCGCCGGGACAGCCAACATTCAGTACTTC. This chain joins TRBV29-1 and TRBJ2-4; 7 bases line up with TRBD1. CDR1 and CDR2 from the germline V gene are SQVTM and ANQGSEA. The CDR3 runs 12 residues. V was pared by 7 bases and J by 7 bases, with 7 bases of the junction left unmatched.

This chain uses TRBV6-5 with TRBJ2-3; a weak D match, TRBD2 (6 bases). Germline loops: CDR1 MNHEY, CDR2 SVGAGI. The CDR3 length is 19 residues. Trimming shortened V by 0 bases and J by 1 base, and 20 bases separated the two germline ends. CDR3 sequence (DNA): TGTGCCAGCAGTTACTCCGTTCTTCCCAAACCGGGGGGCACAGATACGCAGTATTTT. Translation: CASSYSVLPKPGGTDTQYF.

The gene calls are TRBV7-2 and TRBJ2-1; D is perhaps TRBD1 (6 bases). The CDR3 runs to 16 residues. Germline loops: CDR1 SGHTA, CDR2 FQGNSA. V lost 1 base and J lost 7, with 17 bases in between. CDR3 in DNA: TGTGCCAGCAGCTTAGACCTGGACAGTTACAGGAATGAGCAGTTCTTC. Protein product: CASSLDLDSYRNEQFF.

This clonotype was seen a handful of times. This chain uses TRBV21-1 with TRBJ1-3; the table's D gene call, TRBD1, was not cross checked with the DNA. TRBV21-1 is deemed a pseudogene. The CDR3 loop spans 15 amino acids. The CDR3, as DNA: TGTGCCAGCAGCTACTTTGCGGGGGCCGGAAACACCATATATTTT. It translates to CASSYFAGAGNTIYF.

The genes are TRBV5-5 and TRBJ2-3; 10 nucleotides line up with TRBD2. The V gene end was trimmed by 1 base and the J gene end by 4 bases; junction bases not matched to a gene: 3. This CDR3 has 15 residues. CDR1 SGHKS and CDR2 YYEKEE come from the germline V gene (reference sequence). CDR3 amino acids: CASSLRAGGPDTQYF. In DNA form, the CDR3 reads TGTGCCAGCAGCTTGAGAGCGGGGGGGCCAGATACGCAGTATTTT.

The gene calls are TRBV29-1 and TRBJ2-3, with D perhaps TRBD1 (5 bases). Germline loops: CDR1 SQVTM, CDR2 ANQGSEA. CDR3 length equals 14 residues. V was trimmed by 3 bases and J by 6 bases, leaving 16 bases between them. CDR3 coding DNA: TGCAGCGTTGATCGAAGGGGCGAAGGGGATACGCAGTATTTT. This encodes CSVDRRGEGDTQYF.

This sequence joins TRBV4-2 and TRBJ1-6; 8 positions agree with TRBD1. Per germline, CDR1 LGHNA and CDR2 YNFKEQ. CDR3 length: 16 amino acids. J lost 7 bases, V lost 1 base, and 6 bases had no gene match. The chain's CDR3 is CASSQVSTGDNSPLHF. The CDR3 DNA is TGTGCCAGCAGCCAAGTCTCGACAGGGGACAATTCACCCCTCCACTTT.

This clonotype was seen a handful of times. This chain's CDR3 is CASSANRDRVEKLFF. In DNA, the CDR3 is TGCGCCAGCAGCGCAAACAGGGACAGGGTCGAAAAACTGTTTTTT. The V and J genes are TRBV4-3 and TRBJ1-4, with TRBD1 matching 9 bases. Germline loops: CDR1 LGHNA, CDR2 YSLEER. V lost 5 bases to trimming and J lost 8 bases; unmatched junction nucleotides: 9. This CDR3 is 15 amino acids long.

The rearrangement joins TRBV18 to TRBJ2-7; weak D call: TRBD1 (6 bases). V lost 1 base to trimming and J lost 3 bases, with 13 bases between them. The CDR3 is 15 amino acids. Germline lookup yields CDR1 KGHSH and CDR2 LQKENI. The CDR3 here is CASSPLGQPNYEQYF. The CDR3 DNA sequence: TGTGCCAGCTCACCACTCGGACAGCCGAACTACGAGCAGTACTTC.

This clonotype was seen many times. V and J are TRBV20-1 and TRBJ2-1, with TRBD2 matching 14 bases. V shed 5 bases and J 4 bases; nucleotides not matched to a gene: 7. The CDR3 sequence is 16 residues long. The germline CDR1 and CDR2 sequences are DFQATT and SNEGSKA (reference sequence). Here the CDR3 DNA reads TGCAGTGCTGAATTGACTAGCGGGGGGGGTTACAATGAGCAGTTCTTC. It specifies CSAELTSGGGYNEQFF.

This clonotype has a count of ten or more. This CDR3 reads CASSSGLLLNQPQHF. The CDR3 region has the DNA TGTGCCAGCTCATCGGGACTCCTGCTCAATCAGCCCCAGCATTTT. The chain uses TRBV18 and TRBJ1-5; D possibly corresponds to TRBD1 (5 bases). Germline V gene sequence: CDR1 KGHSH, CDR2 LQKENI. The germline V and J ends were trimmed by 5 bases and 3 bases, with 14 bases remaining between them. CDR3 length: 15 residues.